This is a list of T cell receptor beta chains from one sample in a study of T-cell reconstitution after alpha-beta-depleted transplantation in children. TCRdb independently ran MiXCR on the PCR reads; one entry per CDR3 protein. The sample yields around 480,000 distinct CDR3 sequences, about 31% seen once. Sample: PBMCs from the stem cell graft donor, taken from the stem cell graft. The receptors shown here come from a human donor who donated a stem cell graft to a child with aplastic anemia. The CDR3 runs from the conserved cysteine through the conserved F or W. Fields, in order: J gene, clone size, D gene, V gene, CDR3 DNA, CDR3 protein. The D gene is left open where the match is weak. Size tells how often a clone was seen (once, few, many) or the class of an expanded clone, and some rows leave it out.

J gene: TRBJ2-4
clone size: NA
D gene: NA
V gene: TRBV7-9
CDR3 DNA: TGTGCCAGCAGCTTAGCGGAGGGGAAGAGGGACATTCAGTACTTC
CDR3 protein: CASSLAEGKRDIQYF

J gene: TRBJ1-1
clone size: few
D gene: NA
V gene: TRBV25-1
CDR3 DNA: TGTGCCAGCAGTCAAACACTCCTCGGGAGGACTGAAGCTTTCTTT
CDR3 protein: CASSQTLLGRTEAFF

J gene: TRBJ2-1
clone size: few
D gene: TRBD2
V gene: TRBV5-6
CDR3 DNA: TGTGCCAGCAGCTTGGCGGGAGGTTGGGGTGGTGAGCAGTTCTTC
CDR3 protein: CASSLAGGWGGEQFF

J gene: TRBJ2-1
clone size: many
D gene: NA
V gene: TRBV20-1
CDR3 DNA: TGCAGTGCTAGAGGGGGAGACTCCTACAATGAGCAGTTCTTC
CDR3 protein: CSARGGDSYNEQFF

J gene: TRBJ2-1
clone size: few
D gene: TRBD2
V gene: TRBV13
CDR3 DNA: TGTGCCAGCAGCTTCGGGACTAGCGCTTATGAGCAGTTCTTC
CDR3 protein: CASSFGTSAYEQFF

J gene: TRBJ2-1
clone size: NA
D gene: NA
V gene: TRBV10-3
CDR3 DNA: TGTGCCATCAGTGACCCGACTTGGACGGGCTCTAATGAGCAGTTCTTC
CDR3 protein: CAISDPTWTGSNEQFF

J gene: TRBJ1-2
clone size: few
D gene: NA
V gene: TRBV20-1
CDR3 DNA: TGCAGTGCTAGAGGGCGGGTACCTTCCAATGGCTACACCTTC
CDR3 protein: CSARGRVPSNGYTF

J gene: TRBJ2-1
clone size: few
D gene: TRBD1
V gene: TRBV5-5
CDR3 DNA: TGTGCCAGCACCACCGACAGGGGGGGCGCCTACAATGAGCAGTTCTTC
CDR3 protein: CASTTDRGGAYNEQFF

J gene: TRBJ2-7
clone size: NA
D gene: TRBD2
V gene: TRBV5-1
CDR3 DNA: TGCGCCAGCAGCTTGGGGCGGCTAGCGGAGGGCTACGAGCAGTACTTC
CDR3 protein: CASSLGRLAEGYEQYF

J gene: TRBJ2-1
clone size: few
D gene: TRBD2
V gene: TRBV12-3/TRBV12-4
CDR3 DNA: TGTGCCAGCAGTCGGGCTGGCGGGAGGGACAATGAGCAGTTCTTC
CDR3 protein: CASSRAGGRDNEQFF

J gene: TRBJ2-7
clone size: few
D gene: TRBD2
V gene: TRBV20-1
CDR3 DNA: TGCAGTGCTCTAGCGGGAGCGGCTTCCGAGCAGTACTTC
CDR3 protein: CSALAGAASEQYF

J gene: TRBJ2-7
clone size: few
D gene: NA
V gene: TRBV5-1
CDR3 DNA: TGCGCCAGCAGCTTGTTCCAGACCTACGAGCAGTACTTC
CDR3 protein: CASSLFQTYEQYF

J gene: TRBJ2-1
clone size: NA
D gene: NA
V gene: TRBV12-3/TRBV12-4
CDR3 DNA: TGTGGCAGCAGTCCGACGAGGCAGGAGCAGTTCTTC
CDR3 protein: CGSSPTRQEQFF

J gene: TRBJ1-2
clone size: few
D gene: NA
V gene: TRBV4-3
CDR3 DNA: TGCGCCAGCAGCCAAGCCCTCTGGACACCAACTAACTATGGCTACACCTTC
CDR3 protein: CASSQALWTPTNYGYTF

J gene: TRBJ2-7
clone size: NA
D gene: TRBD1
V gene: TRBV13
CDR3 DNA: TGTGCCAGCAGCTCCGCCGGGACAGGGGGCGCCGAAGCCTCCTACGAGCAGTACTTC
CDR3 protein: CASSSAGTGGAEASYEQYF

J gene: TRBJ2-2
clone size: few
D gene: NA
V gene: TRBV30
CDR3 DNA: TGTGCCTGGTCCGGGACTTCGAACACCGGGGAGCTGTTTTTT
CDR3 protein: CAWSGTSNTGELFF

J gene: TRBJ1-1
clone size: few
D gene: TRBD1
V gene: TRBV20-1
CDR3 DNA: TGCAGGATACCGGGACAGGGGACCATGAACACTGAAGCTTTCTTT
CDR3 protein: CRIPGQGTMNTEAFF

J gene: TRBJ1-1
clone size: few
D gene: NA
V gene: TRBV12-3/TRBV12-4
CDR3 DNA: TGTGCCAGCAGTTTAGGGCCCGATGTTACTGAAGCTTTCTTT
CDR3 protein: CASSLGPDVTEAFF

J gene: TRBJ1-1
clone size: few
D gene: NA
V gene: TRBV6-1
CDR3 DNA: TGTGCCAGCAGTGAGGGGGTAAGGAGGAGAATAGCTTTCTTT
CDR3 protein: CASSEGVRRRIAFF

J gene: TRBJ2-2
clone size: few
D gene: TRBD2
V gene: TRBV20-1
CDR3 DNA: TGCAGTGCTAGCGTAGCGGGAGAGGGCACCGGGGAGCTGTTTTTT
CDR3 protein: CSASVAGEGTGELFF

J gene: TRBJ2-1
clone size: NA
D gene: NA
V gene: TRBV20-1
CDR3 DNA: TGCAGTGCTGGAGTTACGAATGAGCAGTTCTTC
CDR3 protein: CSAGVTNEQFF

J gene: TRBJ2-1
clone size: NA
D gene: TRBD2
V gene: TRBV11-3
CDR3 DNA: TGTGCCAGCAGCTGGACTAGCGGGCTTAACAATGAGCAGTTCTTC
CDR3 protein: CASSWTSGLNNEQFF

J gene: TRBJ2-1
clone size: few
D gene: TRBD2
V gene: TRBV5-1
CDR3 DNA: TGCGCCAGCAGCCCGCGGAACAGCGGGAGTGCGAGGGATGAGCAGTTCTTC
CDR3 protein: CASSPRNSGSARDEQFF

J gene: TRBJ1-1
clone size: NA
D gene: NA
V gene: TRBV27
CDR3 DNA: TGTGCCAGCAGTTCATCTTCCCACAGGGTGATCACTGAAGCTTTCTTT
CDR3 protein: CASSSSSHRVITEAFF

J gene: TRBJ2-7
clone size: few
D gene: TRBD2
V gene: TRBV9
CDR3 DNA: TGTGCCAGCAGCGTAACTAGCGGCTACGAGCAGTACTTC
CDR3 protein: CASSVTSGYEQYF

J gene: TRBJ2-5
clone size: few
D gene: TRBD2
V gene: TRBV10-3
CDR3 DNA: TGTGCCATCAGTGAGCTGGGGGGGTACCAAGAGACCCAGTACTTC
CDR3 protein: CAISELGGYQETQYF

J gene: TRBJ1-1
clone size: few
D gene: NA
V gene: TRBV20-1
CDR3 DNA: TGCAGTGCTAGAGGGAACCAACAGGAAACGTACACTGAAGCTTTCTTT
CDR3 protein: CSARGNQQETYTEAFF

J gene: TRBJ2-1
clone size: NA
D gene: NA
V gene: TRBV4-2
CDR3 DNA: TGTGCCAGCAGCACTGGAGTATCGGTCAATGAGCAGTTCTTC
CDR3 protein: CASSTGVSVNEQFF

J gene: TRBJ2-5
clone size: NA
D gene: TRBD1
V gene: TRBV11-3
CDR3 DNA: TGTGCCAGCAGCTTAGTGTCCACCGGGACAGGGGGCGAAGAGACCCAGTACTTC
CDR3 protein: CASSLVSTGTGGEETQYF

J gene: TRBJ2-5
clone size: NA
D gene: NA
V gene: TRBV7-2
CDR3 DNA: TGTGCCAGCAGTTTTGGGGCCCAAGAGACCCAGTACTTC
CDR3 protein: CASSFGAQETQYF

J gene: TRBJ2-7
clone size: many
D gene: NA
V gene: TRBV6-5
CDR3 DNA: TGTGCCAGCTTATCCGACAGTAACTACGAGCAGTACTTC
CDR3 protein: CASLSDSNYEQYF

J gene: TRBJ2-7
clone size: NA
D gene: NA
V gene: TRBV19
CDR3 DNA: TGTGCCAGTAGTATGGGTGGCGCCTACGAGCAGTACTTC
CDR3 protein: CASSMGGAYEQYF

J gene: TRBJ2-5
clone size: NA
D gene: TRBD2
V gene: TRBV7-9
CDR3 DNA: TGTGCCAGCAGCTTAGTTGGGGGAGGGCCTCAAGAGACCCAGTACTTC
CDR3 protein: CASSLVGGGPQETQYF

J gene: TRBJ1-1
clone size: few
D gene: NA
V gene: TRBV30
CDR3 DNA: TGTGCCTGGAGCAGGGCCTCTCTGGACACTGAAGCTTTCTTT
CDR3 protein: CAWSRASLDTEAFF

J gene: TRBJ1-1
clone size: NA
D gene: NA
V gene: TRBV4-1
CDR3 DNA: TGCGCCAGCAGCCAAGTCAGTCCAGGGATGAACACTGAAGCTTTCTTT
CDR3 protein: CASSQVSPGMNTEAFF

J gene: TRBJ2-3
clone size: NA
D gene: TRBD2
V gene: TRBV5-4
CDR3 DNA: TGTGCCAGCAGCTTGGAGGTTAGCGGGACCGTCGGGGGTAGCACAGATACGCAGTATTTT
CDR3 protein: CASSLEVSGTVGGSTDTQYF

J gene: TRBJ2-1
clone size: few
D gene: TRBD2
V gene: TRBV7-3
CDR3 DNA: TGTGCCAGCAGCTTAGGCGGGAGTGTATCCGGAAATGAGCAGTTCTTC
CDR3 protein: CASSLGGSVSGNEQFF

J gene: TRBJ2-6
clone size: many
D gene: NA
V gene: TRBV29-1
CDR3 DNA: TGCAGCGTTGCCTCTGGGGCCAACGTCCTGACTTTC
CDR3 protein: CSVASGANVLTF

J gene: TRBJ2-6
clone size: NA
D gene: TRBD1
V gene: TRBV27
CDR3 DNA: TGTGCCAGCAGTTTAGGACAGGGTACTGGGGCCAACGTCCTGACTTTC
CDR3 protein: CASSLGQGTGANVLTF

J gene: TRBJ2-1
clone size: few
D gene: NA
V gene: TRBV20-1
CDR3 DNA: TGCAGTGCCGACTTATTCAATACCGCCTACAATGAGCAGTTCTTC
CDR3 protein: CSADLFNTAYNEQFF

J gene: TRBJ2-1
clone size: NA
D gene: NA
V gene: TRBV25-1
CDR3 DNA: TGTGCCAGCCGGGGCAGGTTTATATCCTACAATGAGCAGTTCTTC
CDR3 protein: CASRGRFISYNEQFF

J gene: TRBJ2-3
clone size: NA
D gene: TRBD1
V gene: TRBV6-1
CDR3 DNA: TGTGCCAGCAGTGTAAGGGACAGGCGATCCACAGATACGCAGTATTTT
CDR3 protein: CASSVRDRRSTDTQYF

J gene: TRBJ2-6
clone size: few
D gene: NA
V gene: TRBV6-2/TRBV6-3
CDR3 DNA: TGTGCCAGCAGTTACCTGACCGCAGCTGGGGCCAACGTCCTGACTTTC
CDR3 protein: CASSYLTAAGANVLTF

J gene: TRBJ1-2
clone size: few
D gene: TRBD1
V gene: TRBV29-1
CDR3 DNA: TGCAGCGCCCTAGGACAGGCCAACTATGGCTACACCTTC
CDR3 protein: CSALGQANYGYTF

J gene: TRBJ2-2
clone size: NA
D gene: TRBD1
V gene: TRBV6-5
CDR3 DNA: TGTGCCAGCAGTTACTCGGACCCGGGACAGGGGTACACCGGGGAGCTGTTTTTT
CDR3 protein: CASSYSDPGQGYTGELFF

J gene: TRBJ2-1
clone size: few
D gene: TRBD1
V gene: TRBV4-3
CDR3 DNA: TGCGCCAGCAGCCAAGATCAGGGGGCTAGCCGCCACAATGAGCAGTTCTTC
CDR3 protein: CASSQDQGASRHNEQFF

J gene: TRBJ2-7
clone size: few
D gene: TRBD1
V gene: TRBV10-3
CDR3 DNA: TGTGCCATCAGTGAGCCTGGACAGGGATCCTACGAGCAGTACTTC
CDR3 protein: CAISEPGQGSYEQYF

J gene: TRBJ2-5
clone size: NA
D gene: NA
V gene: TRBV7-9
CDR3 DNA: TGTGCCAGCAGCTTAGCCAAGGGTAGGGAGACCCAGTACTTC
CDR3 protein: CASSLAKGRETQYF

J gene: TRBJ1-2
clone size: NA
D gene: TRBD1
V gene: TRBV12-3/TRBV12-4
CDR3 DNA: TGTGCCAGCAGTTTGTGGCGGGACAGTTCTAACTATGGCTACACCTTC
CDR3 protein: CASSLWRDSSNYGYTF

J gene: TRBJ1-5
clone size: once
D gene: TRBD1
V gene: TRBV20-1
CDR3 DNA: TGCAGTGCTGGGCGACAGGGGGCTCTTGGCAATCAGCCCCAGCATTTT
CDR3 protein: CSAGRQGALGNQPQHF

J gene: TRBJ1-2
clone size: NA
D gene: NA
V gene: TRBV5-8
CDR3 DNA: TGTGCCAGCAGCTTCGCCGGGGCGAGCTATGGCTACACCTTC
CDR3 protein: CASSFAGASYGYTF

J gene: TRBJ2-1
clone size: NA
D gene: TRBD2
V gene: TRBV7-8
CDR3 DNA: TGTGCCAGCATTCAGCTAGCGGGAGGGAATGAGCAGTTCTTC
CDR3 protein: CASIQLAGGNEQFF

J gene: TRBJ2-6
clone size: few
D gene: TRBD1
V gene: TRBV29-1
CDR3 DNA: TGCAGCGTTGGAGGAACAGGGGGCACCGTCCTGACTTTC
CDR3 protein: CSVGGTGGTVLTF

J gene: TRBJ1-1
clone size: NA
D gene: NA
V gene: TRBV12-3/TRBV12-4
CDR3 DNA: TGTGCCAGCACCGTAGGAGTCAACACTGAAGCTTTCTTT
CDR3 protein: CASTVGVNTEAFF

J gene: TRBJ2-1
clone size: NA
D gene: NA
V gene: TRBV11-1
CDR3 DNA: TGTGCCAGCAGCTTCGTGGGAGGAGTCGATGAGCAGTTCTTC
CDR3 protein: CASSFVGGVDEQFF

J gene: TRBJ2-1
clone size: few
D gene: TRBD2
V gene: TRBV5-1
CDR3 DNA: TGCGCCAGCACCCTCTCCGGGACTAGCTCCTACAATGAGCAGTTCTTC
CDR3 protein: CASTLSGTSSYNEQFF

J gene: TRBJ1-5
clone size: NA
D gene: NA
V gene: TRBV6-2/TRBV6-3
CDR3 DNA: TGTGCCAGCAGTTACGGTGGGATTTCGGGACAGCCCCAGCATTTT
CDR3 protein: CASSYGGISGQPQHF